This entry lists 31 T cell receptor beta chains sequenced from one sample in a study of T cell responses to AZD1222 COVID-19 vaccine. Measured with immunoSEQ multiplex PCR; TCRdb has only the in-frame clones, and not every one. The data hold 130,000 to 150,000 clones, with roughly nine tenths observed a single time. The specimen was peripheral blood, collected on day 0 of AZD1222 vaccination. Receptors originate from an adult in good health.

This sequence joins TRBV30 and TRBJ2-7, with D uncertain. This CDR3 contains 12 residues. Germline loops: CDR1 GTSNPN, CDR2 SVGIG (reference sequence). Trimming took off 4 bases at V and 0 bases at J, with 7 bases between the two ends. The CDR3 loop is CAWTPGSYEQYF. DNA for the CDR3: TGTGCCTGGACCCCGGGCTCCTACGAGCAGTACTTC.

This clone was picked up one time. The rearrangement uses TRBV7-9 and TRBJ1-6, with 10 positions matching TRBD1. The J segment lost 7 bases and the V segment lost 2 bases, leaving 2 bases of the junction unmatched. The CDR3 runs to 15 residues. CDR1 and CDR2 (germline): SEHNR, FQNEAQ (reference sequence). CDR3 sequence: CASSLTGQGNSPLHF. CDR3 bases: TGTGCCAGCAGCTTAACGGGACAGGGGAATTCACCCCTCCACTTT.

This chain uses TRBV5-5 with TRBJ2-1; 12 bases fit TRBD2. The CDR3 loop spans 17 amino acids. Germline V gene data show CDR1 as SGHKS and CDR2 as YYEKEE (reference sequence). With V trimmed by 4 bases and J by 6 bases, 11 bases remained unmatched. CDR3 bases: TGTGCCAGCAGCATAGTTAGACTAGCGGGAGCAAGCAATGAGCAGTTCTTC. Residues: CASSIVRLAGASNEQFF.

This clone has just one count. The CDR3 spells CASSFWGQGAAKSKEQYF. CDR3 nucleotides: TGCGCCAGCAGTTTTTGGGGACAGGGAGCGGCAAAGTCTAAAGAGCAGTACTTC. The chain carries TRBV5-1 and TRBJ2-7; TRBD1 matches 9 bases. The CDR3 consists of 18 residues. Losses at the gene ends were 5 bases for V and 7 bases for J; bases not matched to a gene: 22. Germline CDR1 and CDR2: SGHRS and YFSETQ.

The chain carries TRBV4-1 and TRBJ1-3; no clear D. CDR3 length: 17 residues. V gave up 1 base and J gave up 2 bases, with 15 bases separating them. CDR1 is MGHRA, CDR2 YSYEKL, per germline. This CDR3 is CASSQVAGDLTGNTIYF. The DNA for the CDR3 is TGCGCCAGCAGCCAAGTCGCAGGCGATCTCACTGGAAACACCATATATTTT.

Details on this clone: One end of the junction fails to match germline, which may point to a read error. The rearrangement uses TRBV5-1 and TRBJ1-3, with TRBD1 as a possible D gene (5 bases). CDR1 is SGHRS and CDR2 is YFSETQ in the germline V gene. CDR3 length equals 17 residues. The CDR3, as DNA: TGCACCAGCAGCTTGTTAGGGACCTCGAGCTCTGGAAACACCATATATTTT. Protein: CTSSLLGTSSSGNTIYF.

The chain uses TRBV18 and TRBJ1-1; D is unclear. The CDR3 loop spans 14 amino acids. Germline CDR1 is KGHSH and CDR2 is LQKENI. The V end was cut by 3 bases, the J end by 0 bases, with 8 bases between. CDR3 nucleotide sequence: TGTGCCAGCTCACCGAATAGAGTGAACACTGAAGCTTTCTTT. Translation gives CASSPNRVNTEAFF.

The V and J genes are TRBV5-8 and TRBJ1-1; 7 bases line up with TRBD1. The CDR3 has 14 amino acids. The germline CDR1 and CDR2 sequences are SGHTS and YDEGEE. Losses at the gene ends were 4 bases for V and 4 bases for J; bases not matched to a gene: 7. The CDR3, as DNA: TGTGCCAGCAGCACCAGGGGGAGGGTCACTGAAGCTTTCTTT. It translates to CASSTRGRVTEAFF.

This clone was recorded only once. V gene TRBV5-1 combines with J gene TRBJ1-3; 9 bases are shared with TRBD1. Germline-derived CDR1 and CDR2 are SGHRS and YFSETQ. V lost 2 bases and J lost 0; bases outside the gene matches: 9. This CDR3 region has 18 residues. In nucleotides, the CDR3 is TGCGCCAGCAGCTTTTCAACCGGGACAGGGCCCTCTGGAAACACCATATATTTT. As protein: CASSFSTGTGPSGNTIYF.

This rearrangement joins TRBV2 to TRBJ1-4; no firm D call. Germline assignment: CDR1 SNHLY and CDR2 FYNNEI. CDR3 length equals 14 residues. Deletions cut 4 bases from V and 0 bases from J, with 6 bases between. Here the CDR3 DNA reads TGTGCCAGCAGTGTGAGATCAACTAATGAAAAACTGTTTTTT. It yields the protein CASSVRSTNEKLFF. Using reference TRBV2 and TRBJ1-4 for the parts outside the CDR3, the full variable domain is EPEVTQTPSHQVTQMGQEVILRCVPISNHLYFYWYRQILGQKVEFLVSFYNNEISEKSEIFDDQFSVERPDGSNFTLKIRSTKLEDSAMYFCASSVRSTNEKLFFGSGTQLSVL.

This chain connects TRBV2 to TRBJ1-3; no firm D call. The CDR3 loop spans 16 amino acids. The germline V and J ends were trimmed by 4 bases and 4 bases, with 17 bases remaining between them. CDR1 is SNHLY, CDR2 FYNNEI, per germline. The CDR3 here is CASSVGLTFLGNTIYF. CDR3 coding DNA: TGTGCCAGCAGTGTAGGGTTGACCTTCCTCGGAAACACCATATATTTT.

This chain uses TRBV24-1 with TRBJ2-5; D gene uncertain. Trimming shortened V by 1 base and J by 5 bases, and 1 base separated the two germline ends. The germline V gene has CDR1 KGHDR and CDR2 SFDVKD. This CDR3 contains 11 residues. The CDR3 region is CATSDFETQYF. The CDR3 DNA reads as TGTGCCACCAGTGATTTTGAGACCCAGTACTTC.

This clone has only one observation. The chain uses TRBV27 and TRBJ1-5; no clear D gene. Trimming shortened V by 5 bases and J by 0 bases, and 11 bases separated the two germline ends. This CDR3 has 15 residues. The germline V gene encodes CDR1 MNHEY and CDR2 SMNVEV (reference sequence). CDR3 sequence: CASSDQVYSNQPQHF. The CDR3 nucleotides are TGTGCCAGCAGTGATCAGGTATATAGCAATCAGCCCCAGCATTTT.

V gene TRBV7-9 combines with J gene TRBJ2-1; unclear D gene. This CDR3 is 13 amino acids long. The germline V gene has CDR1 SEHNR and CDR2 FQNEAQ (reference sequence). The V end was cut by 1 base, the J end by 7 bases, with 8 bases between. CDR3 sequence: CASSLEWSNEQFF. CDR3 in DNA: TGTGCCAGCAGCTTAGAGTGGAGTAATGAGCAGTTCTTC.

This chain uses TRBV6-1 with TRBJ1-1; D gene uncertain. The V gene's germline CDR1 is MNHNS and CDR2 SASEGT. Trimming took 2 bases from V and 6 from J, leaving 7 bases between them. The length of the CDR3 is 12 residues. CDR3 sequence: CASSEYRAEAFF. CDR3 sequence (DNA): TGTGCCAGCAGTGAATATAGGGCTGAAGCTTTCTTT.

The gene calls are TRBV3-1 (or the pseudogene TRBV3-2) and TRBJ2-1, with D tentatively TRBD1 (6 bases). Germline V gene lookup returns CDR1 LGHDT and CDR2 YNNKEL (reference sequence). V shed 2 bases and J shed 6 bases, with 14 bases lying between them. There are 15 residues in the CDR3. DNA for the CDR3: TGTGCCAGCAGCCAAAGGTCGGCAGGGGTCAATGAGCAGTTCTTC. This encodes CASSQRSAGVNEQFF.

This rearrangement joins TRBV25-1 to TRBJ2-1; 8 nucleotides align to TRBD1. V lost 10 bases, J lost 4 bases, and 9 bases stayed unmatched. CDR3 length equals 14 residues. Germline CDR1 and CDR2: MGHDK and SYGVNS. This CDR3 reads CATLGRQGYNEQFF. In nucleotides, the CDR3 is TGTGCCACCCTAGGGCGACAGGGGTACAATGAGCAGTTCTTC.

The chain employs TRBV2 and TRBJ1-4; D unclear. Germline CDR1 is SNHLY and CDR2 is FYNNEI. The CDR3 is 15 residues long. V dropped 6 bases and J dropped 8 bases, with 19 bases sitting between them. CDR3 loop: CASRVSEILGEKLFF. The CDR3 nucleotides are TGTGCCAGCAGAGTATCCGAGATCTTGGGGGAAAAACTGTTTTTT. The variable domain in full, completed from reference TRBV2 and TRBJ1-4, reads EPEVTQTPSHQVTQMGQEVILRCVPISNHLYFYWYRQILGQKVEFLVSFYNNEISEKSEIFDDQFSVERPDGSNFTLKIRSTKLEDSAMYFCASRVSEILGEKLFFGSGTQLSVL.

This sequence joins TRBV7-9 and TRBJ2-6; D unclear. V was clipped by 4 bases and J by 1 base, with 8 bases between them. Germline V gives CDR1 SEHNR, CDR2 FQNEAQ (reference sequence). This CDR3 contains 15 residues. CDR3: CASSWVRSGANVLTF. CDR3 sequence (DNA): TGTGCCAGCAGCTGGGTTCGTTCTGGGGCCAACGTCCTGACTTTC.

V is TRBV7-8 and J is TRBJ1-3; a weak D match, TRBD1 (5 bases). Germline CDR1 and CDR2: SGHVS and FQNEAQ. The CDR3 totals 16 residues. The V gene lost 4 bases and the J gene lost 1 base, with 14 bases spanning the gap. The CDR3 DNA reads as TGTGCCAGCAGCTCCGAAAGGGGCCCATCTGGAAACACCATATATTTT. Amino acid sequence: CASSSERGPSGNTIYF.

The sample holds one count of this clone. The J gene is TRBJ2-1, the V gene TRBV5-5, with unresolved D. V was clipped by 5 bases and J by 8 bases, with 8 bases between them. This CDR3 is 11 amino acids long. Germline V CDR1 and CDR2: SGHKS, YYEKEE (reference sequence). DNA for the CDR3: TGTGCCAGCAGTCTCCGGCATGAGCAGTTCTTC. Its translation: CASSLRHEQFF.

The rearrangement uses TRBV19 and TRBJ2-5, with D unresolved. The ends were cut back, 3 bases at V and 1 base at J, with 12 bases in the middle. From germline, CDR1 is LNHDA and CDR2 SQIVND (reference sequence). There are 15 residues in the CDR3. CDR3 sequence reads: CASSIRGSLQETQYF. DNA for the CDR3: TGTGCCAGTAGTATCCGCGGCAGCCTCCAAGAGACCCAGTACTTC.

The chain has TRBV5-1 and TRBJ1-2; TRBD1 might be the D (5 bases). The V gene's germline CDR1 is SGHRS and CDR2 YFSETQ. The CDR3 is 19 residues long. V lost 0 bases to trimming and J lost 6 bases, with 27 bases between them. Here the CDR3 DNA reads TGCGCCAGCAGCTTGGGATCGATTGGGGGGTCGGCGTTCGGAAATGGCTACACCTTC. Its translation: CASSLGSIGGSAFGNGYTF.

Only one count was recorded for this clone. This chain uses TRBV12-3 or TRBV12-4 with TRBJ2-1; D tentatively fits TRBD1 or TRBD2 (5 bases each). The ends were cut back, 6 bases at V and 8 bases at J, with 11 bases in the middle. The CDR3 has 12 amino acids. The CDR3, as DNA: TGTGCCAGCAGGGGGGTAGTTGATGAGCAGTTCTTC. Translating gives CASRGVVDEQFF.

V usage is TRBV19 and J usage is TRBJ1-2; D remains ambiguous. V lost 4 bases, J lost 2 bases, and 8 bases lay in between. This CDR3 region has 13 residues. Per germline, CDR1 LNHDA and CDR2 SQIVND (reference sequence). In DNA, the CDR3 is TGTGCCAGTAGTAAGCCGGGAAACTATGGCTACACCTTC. It is translated as CASSKPGNYGYTF.

To note about this clone: Additional DNA sequences in this sample encode the identical CDR3. This sequence joins TRBV18 and TRBJ2-7, with TRBD1 as a possible D gene (5 bases). Germline CDR1 and CDR2: KGHSH and LQKENI. Trimming shortened V by 1 base and J by 2 bases, and 6 bases separated the two germline ends. This CDR3 has 13 residues. CDR3 sequence reads: CASSPQGTYEQYF. The CDR3 DNA follows: TGTGCCAGCTCACCACAGGGGACCTACGAGCAGTACTTC.

This chain uses TRBV4-1 with TRBJ2-1, with 11 bases identical to TRBD2. The CDR3 extends over 17 amino acids. V shed 3 bases and J 6 bases; nucleotides not matched to a gene: 10. Germline V gene data show CDR1 as MGHRA and CDR2 as YSYEKL. The CDR3 nucleotides are TGCGCCAGCAGCCACCCTGGGCTAGCGGGGGGACGCAATGAGCAGTTCTTC. Translated, it gives CASSHPGLAGGRNEQFF.

This chain links TRBV11-2 with TRBJ1-6; 10 bases map to TRBD1. V trimming: 5 bases; J trimming: 10 bases; junction bases outside the gene matches: 8. The CDR3 consists of 15 residues. Germline loops: CDR1 SGHAT, CDR2 FQNNGV. The DNA for the CDR3 is TGTGCCAGCAGCCTCTCGACAGGGGGCTTCTCACCCCTCCACTTT. The encoded protein is CASSLSTGGFSPLHF.

This clone has just a few counts. The chain combines TRBV27 with TRBJ1-1, with 8 bases lining up with TRBD1. The junction had 10 bases not matched to a gene; V was cut back by 6 bases and J by 1 base. In germline, CDR1 is MNHEY, CDR2 SMNVEV (reference sequence). The CDR3 is 16 residues long. CDR3 bases: TGTGCCAGCAGCCAAATGACAGGGGCAGGGAACACTGAAGCTTTCTTT. Translated: CASSQMTGAGNTEAFF.

The chain uses TRBV18 and TRBJ2-6; D ambiguous. The CDR3 consists of 17 residues. Trimming stripped 3 bases from V and 0 bases from J, with 12 bases between. Germline V gives CDR1 KGHSH, CDR2 LQKENI. This CDR3 reads CASSPLQISSGANVLTF. The CDR3 DNA sequence: TGTGCCAGCTCACCTCTACAGATTAGCTCTGGGGCCAACGTCCTGACTTTC.

The chain recombines TRBV11-2 with TRBJ2-1; 10 bases fit TRBD2. Germline trimming cut 0 bases from V and 8 bases from J; bases unmatched to any gene: 7. This CDR3 comprises 16 residues. Germline V gene lookup returns CDR1 SGHAT and CDR2 FQNNGV. CDR3: CASSLDLAGASDEQFF. In DNA, the CDR3 is TGTGCCAGCAGCTTAGATCTAGCGGGAGCGTCGGATGAGCAGTTCTTC.